The T cell receptor (beta chain) under discussion was sequenced for a study of regulatory T cells in long-lasting Graves disease. Both iRepertoire HTBI primers and Arm-PCR of CDR3 regions were used to build the TCR beta libraries. Each CDR3 protein gets one entry after TCRdb re-called the multiplex PCR reads with MiXCR. Counted here are 500,000 to 700,000 distinct CDR3 sequences, about 30% occurring once; the ten biggest clones make up about 42%. Stated time point: persistent/refractory GD, antithyroid drugs over 5 years with positive TRAb. PBMCs were the source of the RNA used for TCR sequencing. A note on this clonotype: What it binds is not known.

This CDR3 contains 14 residues. CDR1 and CDR2 from the germline V gene are SQVTM and ANQGSEA. Trimming left V 5 bases short and J 0 bases short, with 11 bases between. Study findings and constraints: Whereas new patients shared about a thousand public clonotypes, persistent patients shared more, at about 2,500.

The TCR comes from a female donor with Graves disease. This material consisted of peripheral blood mononuclear cells (PBMCs), taken when the disease was refractory, from a patient treated with antithyroid drugs. The genes are TRBV29-1 and TRBJ1-3; weak D call: TRBD1 (5 bases). The CDR3 here is CSVCLGTSGNTIYF. Written as DNA, the CDR3 is TGCAGCGTTTGCCTAGGGACCTCTGGAAACACCATATATTTT.